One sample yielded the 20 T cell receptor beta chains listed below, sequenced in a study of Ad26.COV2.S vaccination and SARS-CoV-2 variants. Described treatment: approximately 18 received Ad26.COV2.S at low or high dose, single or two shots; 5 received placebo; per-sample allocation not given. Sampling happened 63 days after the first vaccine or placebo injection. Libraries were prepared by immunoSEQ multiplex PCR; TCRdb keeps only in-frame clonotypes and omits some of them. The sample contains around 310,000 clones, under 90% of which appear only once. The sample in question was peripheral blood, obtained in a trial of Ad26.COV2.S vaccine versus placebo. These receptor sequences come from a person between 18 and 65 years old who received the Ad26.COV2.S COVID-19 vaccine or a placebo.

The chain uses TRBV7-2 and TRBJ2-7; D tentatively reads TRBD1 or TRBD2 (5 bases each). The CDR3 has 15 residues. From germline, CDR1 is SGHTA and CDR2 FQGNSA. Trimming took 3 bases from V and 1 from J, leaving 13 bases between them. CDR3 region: CASSFVGTTSYEQYF. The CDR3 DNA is TGTGCCAGCAGCTTTGTGGGGACCACTTCCTACGAGCAGTACTTC. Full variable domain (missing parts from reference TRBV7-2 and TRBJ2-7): GAGVSQSPSNKVTEKGKDVELRCDPISGHTALYWYRQSLGQGLEFLIYFQGNSAPDKSGLPSDRFSAERTGGSVSTLTIQRTQQEDSAVYLCASSFVGTTSYEQYFGPGTRLTVT.

The CDR3 spells CASSDPGVTNTEAFF. DNA of the CDR3: TGTGCCAGCAGCGATCCGGGGGTTACGAACACTGAAGCTTTCTTT. The chain has TRBV2 and TRBJ1-1, with TRBD1 as a possible D gene (5 bases). CDR1 and CDR2 from the germline V gene are SNHLY and FYNNEI. This CDR3 has 15 residues. The germline V and J ends were trimmed by 6 bases and 1 base, with 15 bases remaining between them.

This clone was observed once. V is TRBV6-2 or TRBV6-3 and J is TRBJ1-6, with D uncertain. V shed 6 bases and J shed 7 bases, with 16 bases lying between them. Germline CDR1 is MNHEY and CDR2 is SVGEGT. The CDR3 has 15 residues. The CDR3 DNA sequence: TGTGCCAGCAGCCCCTTTGGGTTAGTGAATTCACCCCTCCACTTT. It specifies CASSPFGLVNSPLHF.

CDR3 in DNA: TGTGCCAGCAGTTTTTTGGCGGGAGATGAGCAGTTCTTC. Translated: CASSFLAGDEQFF. This sequence joins TRBV12-3 or TRBV12-4 and TRBJ2-1, with TRBD2 matching 7 bases. Germline trimming cut 3 bases from V and 8 bases from J; bases unmatched to any gene: 4. The CDR3 is made up of 13 amino acids.

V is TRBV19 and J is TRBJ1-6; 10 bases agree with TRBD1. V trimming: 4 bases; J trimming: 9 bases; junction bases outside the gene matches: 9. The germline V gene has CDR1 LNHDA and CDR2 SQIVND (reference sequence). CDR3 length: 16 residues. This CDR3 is CASSRDGDRGFSPLHF. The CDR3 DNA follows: TGTGCCAGTAGTAGAGACGGGGACAGGGGCTTTTCACCCCTCCACTTT.

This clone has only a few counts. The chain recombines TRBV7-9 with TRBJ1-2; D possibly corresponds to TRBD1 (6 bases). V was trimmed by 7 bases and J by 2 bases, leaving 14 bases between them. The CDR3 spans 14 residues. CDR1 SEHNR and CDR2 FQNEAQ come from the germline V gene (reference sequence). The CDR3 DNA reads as TGTGCCAGCAAGAGGTCAAGGGGGAACTATGGCTACACCTTC. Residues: CASKRSRGNYGYTF.

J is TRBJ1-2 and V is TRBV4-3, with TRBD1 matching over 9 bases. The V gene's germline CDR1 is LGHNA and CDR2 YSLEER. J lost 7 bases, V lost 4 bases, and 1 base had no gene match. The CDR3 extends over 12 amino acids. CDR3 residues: CASSPTGGGYTF. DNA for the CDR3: TGCGCCAGCAGCCCGACAGGGGGTGGCTACACCTTC.

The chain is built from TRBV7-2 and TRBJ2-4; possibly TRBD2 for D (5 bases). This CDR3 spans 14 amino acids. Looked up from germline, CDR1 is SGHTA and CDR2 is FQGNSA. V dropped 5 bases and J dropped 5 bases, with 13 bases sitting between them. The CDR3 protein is CASSLMTIQNIQYF. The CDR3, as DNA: TGTGCCAGCAGCCTAATGACTATTCAAAACATTCAGTACTTC. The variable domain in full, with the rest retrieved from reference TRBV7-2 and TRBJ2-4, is GAGVSQSPSNKVTEKGKDVELRCDPISGHTALYWYRQSLGQGLEFLIYFQGNSAPDKSGLPSDRFSAERTGGSVSTLTIQRTQQEDSAVYLCASSLMTIQNIQYFGAGTRLSVL.

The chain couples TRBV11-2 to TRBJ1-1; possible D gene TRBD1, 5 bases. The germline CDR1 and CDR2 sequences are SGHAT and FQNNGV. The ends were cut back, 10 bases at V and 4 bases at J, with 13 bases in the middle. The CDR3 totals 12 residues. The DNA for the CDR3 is TGTGCCACCTCCAAGGGGTTCACTGAAGCTTTCTTT. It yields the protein CATSKGFTEAFF.

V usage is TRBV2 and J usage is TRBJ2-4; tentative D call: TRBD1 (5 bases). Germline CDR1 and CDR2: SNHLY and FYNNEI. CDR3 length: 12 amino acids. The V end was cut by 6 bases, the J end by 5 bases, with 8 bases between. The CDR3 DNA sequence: TGTGCCAGCAGGGGGCAGGAAAACATTCAGTACTTC. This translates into CASRGQENIQYF.

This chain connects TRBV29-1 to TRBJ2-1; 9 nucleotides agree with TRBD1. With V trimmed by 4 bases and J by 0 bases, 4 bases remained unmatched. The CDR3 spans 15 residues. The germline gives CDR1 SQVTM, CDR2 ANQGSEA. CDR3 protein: CSVADRGGSYNEQFF. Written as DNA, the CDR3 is TGCAGCGTTGCCGACAGGGGGGGCTCCTACAATGAGCAGTTCTTC.

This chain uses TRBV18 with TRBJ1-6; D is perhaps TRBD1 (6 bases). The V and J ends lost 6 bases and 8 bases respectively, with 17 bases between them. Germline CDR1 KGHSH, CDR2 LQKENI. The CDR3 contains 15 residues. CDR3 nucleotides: TGTGCCAGCTCCCCCCGGGGGGGCTGGGATTCACCCCTCCACTTT. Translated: CASSPRGGWDSPLHF.

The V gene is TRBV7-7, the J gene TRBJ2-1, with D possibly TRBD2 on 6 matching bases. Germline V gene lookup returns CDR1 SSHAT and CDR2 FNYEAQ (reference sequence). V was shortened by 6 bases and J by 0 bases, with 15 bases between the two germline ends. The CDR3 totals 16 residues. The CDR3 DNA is TGTGCCAGCAGTTCCCTGGACGGGAGCTCCTACAATGAGCAGTTCTTC. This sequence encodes CASSSLDGSSYNEQFF.

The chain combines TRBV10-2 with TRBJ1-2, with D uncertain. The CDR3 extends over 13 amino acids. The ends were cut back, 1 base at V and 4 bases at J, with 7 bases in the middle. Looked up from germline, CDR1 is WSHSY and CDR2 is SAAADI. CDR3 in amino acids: CASSEYSSYGYTF. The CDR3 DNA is TGCGCCAGCAGTGAGTACAGTAGCTATGGCTACACCTTC.

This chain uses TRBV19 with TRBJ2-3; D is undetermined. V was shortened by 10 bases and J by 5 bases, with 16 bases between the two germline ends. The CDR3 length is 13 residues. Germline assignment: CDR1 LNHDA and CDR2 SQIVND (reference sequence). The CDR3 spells CATYSRFGDTQYF. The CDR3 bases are TGTGCCACTTACAGCCGTTTTGGAGATACGCAGTATTTT. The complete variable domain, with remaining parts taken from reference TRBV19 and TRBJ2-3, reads DGGITQSPKYLFRKEGQNVTLSCEQNLNHDAMYWYRQDPGQGLRLIYYSQIVNDFQKGDIAEGYSVSREKKESFPLTVTSAQKNPTAFYLCATYSRFGDTQYFGPGTRLTVL.

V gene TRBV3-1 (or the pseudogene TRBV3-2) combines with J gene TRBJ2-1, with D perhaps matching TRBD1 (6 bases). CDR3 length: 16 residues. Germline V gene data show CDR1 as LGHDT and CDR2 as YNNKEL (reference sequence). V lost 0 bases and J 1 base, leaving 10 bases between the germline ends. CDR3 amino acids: CASSQEGGVSYNEQFF. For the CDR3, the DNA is TGTGCCAGCAGCCAAGAAGGGGGAGTTTCCTACAATGAGCAGTTCTTC.

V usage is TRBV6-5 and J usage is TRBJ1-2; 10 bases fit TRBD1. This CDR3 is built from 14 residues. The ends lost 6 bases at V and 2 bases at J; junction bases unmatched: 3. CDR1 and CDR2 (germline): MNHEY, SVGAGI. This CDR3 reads CASRPTGGNYGYTF. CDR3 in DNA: TGTGCCAGCAGACCGACAGGGGGCAACTATGGCTACACCTTC.

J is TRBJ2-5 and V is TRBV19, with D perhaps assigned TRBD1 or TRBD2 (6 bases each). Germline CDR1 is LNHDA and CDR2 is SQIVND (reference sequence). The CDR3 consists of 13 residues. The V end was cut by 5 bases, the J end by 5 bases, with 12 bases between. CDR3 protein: CASSYRGLETQYF. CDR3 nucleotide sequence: TGTGCCAGTAGTTACCGGGGGCTGGAGACCCAGTACTTC.

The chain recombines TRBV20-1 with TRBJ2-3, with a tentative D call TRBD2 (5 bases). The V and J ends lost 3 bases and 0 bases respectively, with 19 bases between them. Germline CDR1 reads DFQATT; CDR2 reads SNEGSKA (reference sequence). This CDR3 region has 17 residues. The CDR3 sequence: CSASVAPKISSTDTQYF. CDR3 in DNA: TGCAGTGCTAGTGTAGCGCCTAAAATCTCTAGCACAGATACGCAGTATTTT.

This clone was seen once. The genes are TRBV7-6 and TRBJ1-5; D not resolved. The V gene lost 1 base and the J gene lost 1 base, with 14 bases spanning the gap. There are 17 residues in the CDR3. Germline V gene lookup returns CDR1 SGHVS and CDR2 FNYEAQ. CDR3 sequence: CASSLEGGSGSNQPQHF. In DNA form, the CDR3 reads TGTGCCAGCAGCTTAGAAGGCGGCAGTGGGAGCAATCAGCCCCAGCATTTT. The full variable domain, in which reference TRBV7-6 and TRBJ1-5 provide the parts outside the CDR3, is GAGVSQSPRYKVTKRGQDVALRCDPISGHVSLYWYRQALGQGPEFLTYFNYEAQQDKSGLPNDRFSAERPEGSISTLTIQRTEQRDSAMYRCASSLEGGSGSNQPQHFGDGTRLSIL.